This is a list of T cell receptor beta chains from one sample in a study of control samples from healthy donors and cancer patients. The repertoire was sequenced with immunoSEQ multiplex PCR; TCRdb's copy has only in-frame clones and lacks some. The data contain 70,000 or so clones, roughly 82% of them seen just once; the ten biggest clones take up around 15%. The sequencing input was blood. These receptors came from a man aged 45 to 65 in good health. The CDR3 runs from the conserved cysteine through the conserved F or W. D genes are given only for firm matches. Clone size is shown for a subset of rows, as once, few, many or a class of expanded clone.

D gene	clone size	V gene	J gene	CDR3 DNA	CDR3 protein
TRBD2	.	TRBV6-2/TRBV6-3	TRBJ2-1	TGTGCCAGCAGTTACGATGGGACTAGCAATGAGCAGTTCTTC	CASSYDGTSNEQFF
TRBD2	.	TRBV7-7	TRBJ2-1	TGTGCCAGCAGCTTAGAAGCTAGCGGGAGCAACAATGAGCAGTTCTTC	CASSLEASGSNNEQFF
.	.	TRBV6-5	TRBJ2-1	TGTGCCAGCAGTTACTCGAGGGGGGGAGATAACAATGAGCAGTTCTTC	CASSYSRGGDNNEQFF
TRBD2	.	TRBV6-2/TRBV6-3	TRBJ2-1	TGTGCCAGCAGTATCTTCCCGGGACTAGCGTTCCATGAGCAGTTCTTC	CASSIFPGLAFHEQFF
.	few	TRBV10-2	TRBJ1-1	TGCGCCAGCAGGGTCTCAGGGGTAGGCACTGAAGCTTTCTTT	CASRVSGVGTEAFF
.	.	TRBV14	TRBJ2-7	TGTGCCAGCAGCCAAGATCGCCCCTACGAGCAGTACTTC	CASSQDRPYEQYF
.	.	TRBV7-8	TRBJ2-7	TGTGCCAGCAGCTTAGGCCAGGACTACTCCTACGAGCAGTACTTC	CASSLGQDYSYEQYF
.	.	TRBV11-2	TRBJ2-7	TGTGCCAGCAGCTTAACCAATACGCCTTCCTACGAGCAGTACTTC	CASSLTNTPSYEQYF
.	.	TRBV9	TRBJ2-7	TGTGCCAGCAGCGTAGGCGGCAGGGGTTACGAGCAGTACTTC	CASSVGGRGYEQYF
TRBD2	.	TRBV7-2	TRBJ2-1	TGTGCCAGCACCGTAATGACTAGCGGGTCGCATGAGCAGTTCTTC	CASTVMTSGSHEQFF
.	.	TRBV20-1	TRBJ2-2	TGCAGTGCTAGTCGGGACGAGGGTGGCACCGGGGAGCTGTTTTTT	CSASRDEGGTGELFF
.	.	TRBV29-1	TRBJ2-2	TGCAGCGCTCGCACCGACACCGGGGAGCTGTTTTTT	CSARTDTGELFF
.	.	TRBV12-3/TRBV12-4	TRBJ1-1	TGTGCCAGCACCACTTATAACACTGAAGCTTTCTTT	CASTTYNTEAFF
TRBD1	.	TRBV3-1/TRBV3-2	TRBJ1-1	TGTGCCAGCAGCCAAGATTGGACAGGGGGCTTGAACACTGAAGCTTTCTTT	CASSQDWTGGLNTEAFF
TRBD1	.	TRBV5-6	TRBJ2-7	TGTGCCAGCAGCTTCAGGACAGGCCTCTACGAGCAGTACTTC	CASSFRTGLYEQYF
TRBD2	.	TRBV4-1	TRBJ2-5	TGCGCCAGCAGCCAAGATTTGAGGACTAGCGGGAGGGGAGAGACCCAGTACTTC	CASSQDLRTSGRGETQYF
.	.	TRBV27	TRBJ2-3	TGTGCCAGCAGTCCCCCCCCGGGAGAAACAGATACGCAGTATTTT	CASSPPPGETDTQYF
.	.	TRBV4-3	TRBJ2-7	TGCGCCAGCAGCCAAGATCCTGGGATTCCCTACGAGCAGTACTTC	CASSQDPGIPYEQYF
.	.	TRBV30	TRBJ1-2	TGTGCCTGGAGTGTAAATGGGCGCGTCGGTGGCTACACCTTC	CAWSVNGRVGGYTF
TRBD2	.	TRBV28	TRBJ2-1	TGTGCCAGCAGTGGACCGACTAGCGGGAGAAGTGATGAGCAGTTCTTC	CASSGPTSGRSDEQFF
.	.	TRBV7-3	TRBJ2-3	TGTGCCAGCAGCCAGGGACGGGTCACAGATACGCAGTATTTT	CASSQGRVTDTQYF
.	.	TRBV10-2	TRBJ2-2	TGCGCCAGCTTGAAGCGGGCCCTCACCGGGGAGCTGTTTTTT	CASLKRALTGELFF
.	once	TRBV29-1	TRBJ1-5	TGCAGCGTGGGGGATGGGGGGCGACAGCCCCAGCATTTT	CSVGDGGRQPQHF
TRBD2	.	TRBV6-5	TRBJ2-7	TGTGCCAGCAGGCCGGGACTAGCGGGAACCTACGAGCAGTACTTC	CASRPGLAGTYEQYF
TRBD1	.	TRBV24-1	TRBJ2-2	TGTGCCACCAGTGACCCCGGGACAGGGGGCTTCGGGGAGCTGTTTTTT	CATSDPGTGGFGELFF
.	.	TRBV5-1	TRBJ2-2	TGCGCCAGCAATGACCGCGCGAACACCGGGGAGCTGTTTTTT	CASNDRANTGELFF
.	.	TRBV11-1	TRBJ2-7	TGTGCCAGCAGCTTAGAAGGGGCCCCTCACGTCTCCGAGCAGTACTTC	CASSLEGAPHVSEQYF
TRBD2	.	TRBV11-3	TRBJ2-7	TGTGCCAGCAGACCGGGACTAGCGGGAGCGGGATCTTTCTACGAGCAGTACTTC	CASRPGLAGAGSFYEQYF
.	.	TRBV19	TRBJ1-5	TGTGCCAGTAGTCCAGGGGTGAGACAGCCCCAGCATTTT	CASSPGVRQPQHF
.	few	TRBV5-5	TRBJ1-2	TGTGCCAGCAGCTTGGAGGAGGGGAGGTATGGCTACACCTTC	CASSLEEGRYGYTF
TRBD2	.	TRBV28	TRBJ2-1	TGTGCCAGCCGGCCGACGGGGGAGGGCTATGTTGAGCAGTTCTTC	CASRPTGEGYVEQFF
TRBD2	.	TRBV19	TRBJ2-1	TGTGCCAGTAGTATAGCCGGATGGACTAGCGGGTCCCTTGAGCAGTTCTTC	CASSIAGWTSGSLEQFF
.	.	TRBV6-5	TRBJ1-1	TGTGCCAGCAGTTTACAGGACGGTATGAACACTGAAGCTTTCTTT	CASSLQDGMNTEAFF
.	.	TRBV6-2/TRBV6-3	TRBJ2-3	TGTGCCAGCAGTCGATTCACAGATACGCAGTATTTT	CASSRFTDTQYF
.	.	TRBV7-8	TRBJ1-6	TGTGCCAGCAGCTCCGCAGGGAATTCACCCCTCCACTTT	CASSSAGNSPLHF
.	.	TRBV5-4	TRBJ2-1	TGTGCCAGCAGCCCGGGCCATTACAATGAGCAGTTCTTC	CASSPGHYNEQFF
TRBD1	few	TRBV19	TRBJ1-6	TGTGCCAGTAGAAACAGGGGGCTGGATAATTCACCCCTCCACTTT	CASRNRGLDNSPLHF
.	.	TRBV27	TRBJ2-3	TGTGCCAGCAGTTTACAGGATACAGATACGCAGTATTTT	CASSLQDTDTQYF
.	.	TRBV7-2	TRBJ2-1	TGTGCCAGCACCCGTAGTCCGGGAACTGAGCAGTTCTTC	CASTRSPGTEQFF
.	.	TRBV19	TRBJ2-5	TGTGCCAGTAGTATAGGAACAGGGAAGGGGGAGACCCAGTACTTC	CASSIGTGKGETQYF
TRBD2	.	TRBV5-4	TRBJ2-3	TGTGCCAGCAGCCGAAATCGACTAGCGGGGACAGATACGCAGTATTTT	CASSRNRLAGTDTQYF
.	few	TRBV5-6	TRBJ1-6	TGTGCCAGCAGCGTGACAGGAGCGAATTCACCCCTCCACTTT	CASSVTGANSPLHF
.	.	TRBV11-1	TRBJ2-2	TGTGCCAGCAGCTTAGACAGGTGGTCCGGGGAGCTGTTTTTT	CASSLDRWSGELFF
.	.	TRBV10-3	TRBJ2-5	TGTGCCATCAGTGGACAGCAAGAGACCCAGTACTTC	CAISGQQETQYF
.	few	TRBV5-6	TRBJ2-4	TGTGCCAGCAGCTTGCGGACACTCCAAGCCAAAAACATTCAGTACTTC	CASSLRTLQAKNIQYF
TRBD1	.	TRBV30	TRBJ1-1	TGTGCCTGGAACCCGGACAGGGGGATTGAGGGGACTGAAGCTTTCTTT	CAWNPDRGIEGTEAFF
.	once	TRBV5-6	TRBJ1-1	TGTGCCAGCAGCTCTGGACACTTGAACACTGAAGCTTTCTTT	CASSSGHLNTEAFF
.	.	TRBV2	TRBJ1-4	TGTGCCAGCCGAGGGGGTGAGGGGGAAAAACTGTTTTTT	CASRGGEGEKLFF
TRBD2	.	TRBV11-3	TRBJ2-1	TGTGCCAGCAGCTCCGGGACTAGGGGCCTCAATGAGCAGTTCTTC	CASSSGTRGLNEQFF
.	.	TRBV28	TRBJ1-4	TGTGCCAGCAGTCCTCAGGGGCAACTGTTTTTT	CASSPQGQLFF
.	once	TRBV12-5	TRBJ1-1	TGTGCTAGTGGTTTGGAACGGGCCATTGAAGCTTTCTTT	CASGLERAIEAFF